This T cell receptor (beta chain) appears in the sequencing data of a study of blood T cell repertoires in COVID-19. As processed by the authors: Amplification of reference gene primers was used by the study to estimate nucleated cell counts. Here immunoSEQ multiplex PCR was the method, and the copy in TCRdb shows in-frame clones only, minus some. V and J calls and clone size come straight from that table; D and trimming were deduced from the DNA. This repertoire shows over 150,000 clones, 65% to 85% found once; its top ten account for around 7%. CDR3 length equals 14 residues. V was trimmed by 0 bases and J by 6 bases, leaving 10 bases between them. The germline V gene encodes CDR1 SGHRS and CDR2 YFSETQ.

Sequenced sample: peripheral blood. The source of this sequence is a woman between 35 and 50 years old with COVID-19, enrolled during active disease. The chain employs TRBV5-1 and TRBJ1-5, with D possibly being TRBD1 (5 bases). CDR3: CASSLGRVGQPQHF. DNA for the CDR3: TGCGCCAGCAGCTTGGGCAGGGTGGGTCAGCCCCAGCATTTT. Supplemented by reference TRBV5-1 and TRBJ1-5, the full variable domain reads KAGVTQTPRYLIKTRGQQVTLSCSPISGHRSVSWYQQTPGQGLQFLFEYFSETQRNKGNFPGRFSGRQFSNSRSEMNVSTLELGDSALYLCASSLGRVGQPQHFGDGTRLSIL.